This TCR beta chain was profiled in a study of CD8 T cells in ankylosing spondylitis. Study-wide points: Disease-linked clones reportedly concentrated significantly in matched ankylosing spondylitis synovial fluid.

TCRdb itself ran the 5' RACE reads through MiXCR, one entry per CDR3 protein. Here the sample spans 300,000 to 350,000 distinct CDR3 sequences, around 20% being singletons. In regard to this clonotype: Its antigen is currently unknown.

Sequenced input: blood, either unsorted or a sorted T cell fraction (not recorded which). The receptor was derived from a female donor with ankylosing spondylitis or in good health (not recorded which).

The CDR3 sequence: CASSLVGVVAVDEQYF. Here the CDR3 DNA reads TGCGCCAGCAGCTTGGTAGGGGTAGTGGCGGTCGACGAGCAGTACTTC. V gene TRBV5-1 combines with J gene TRBJ2-7, with D possibly TRBD1 on 5 matching bases. The CDR3 spans 16 residues. Germline CDR1 reads SGHRS; CDR2 reads YFSETQ. V dropped 0 bases and J dropped 5 bases, with 18 bases sitting between them.